What follows is one T cell receptor (beta chain) and its context. These data originate in a study of blood T cell repertoires in COVID-19. Study-wide background: Donors in the United States, Italy and Spain gave samples during acute or convalescent COVID-19. Nucleic acid was either cDNA or gDNA, and it came from T cells, B-cell-depleted T cells, or PBMCs.

Germline V gene data show CDR1 as MNHEY and CDR2 as SVGAGI. With V trimmed by 1 base and J by 8 bases, 2 bases remained unmatched. The length of the CDR3 is 15 residues. Cohort placement rested on clinical history that participants reported themselves. Either two negative PCRs, clearance, or symptom resolution qualified Cohort 3 donors as recovered. Clones were sequenced by immunoSEQ multiplex PCR, and TCRdb holds only the in-frame ones, with some missing. The sample has approximately 220,000 clones, about 87% seen once. The sequencing sample was made of PBMCs or T cells enriched from blood (not recorded which). V is TRBV6-5 and J is TRBJ1-6, with 10 bases lining up with TRBD1. The sequence was collected from a woman aged 30 to 39 who had recovered from COVID-19. DNA of the CDR3: TGTGCCAGCAGTTACTGGGGGACAGGGGATTCACCCCTCCACTTT. As protein: CASSYWGTGDSPLHF.